This TCR beta chain appears in the sequencing data of a study of shared clonotypes between healthy human individuals. CDR1 and CDR2 from the germline V gene are LNHDA and SQIVND (reference sequence). The ends lost 6 bases at V and 6 bases at J; junction bases unmatched: 4. The CDR3 is 13 residues long. DNA at 150 to 200 ng, roughly 27,000 T cell genomes, went into sorted-subset replicate PCRs. Method: immunoSEQ multiplex PCR; TCRdb's copy keeps in-frame clones and lacks some. This table has hundreds of thousands of clones, approximately 90% appearing once. This clone was seen only once. The antigen is unknown. The study's findings and limits: Some naive CD4 clonotypes, 4% to 6%, turned up in common across several donors. The four-donor shared clonotypes exceeded non-shared clonotypes in generation probability, with non-shared ones scoring lower.

Terminally differentiated effector memory CD45RA+ cells were excluded by CCR7 positive selection of CD45RO-negative cells. The rearrangement links TRBV19 to TRBJ2-7; 11 bases agree with TRBD2. The sample consisted of naive CD8+ T cells sorted from blood. The source is a man younger than 40 in good health. Here the CDR3 reads CASSGLAGGEQYF. For the CDR3, the DNA is TGTGCCAGTAGCGGGCTAGCGGGAGGCGAGCAGTACTTC.